This is a list of T cell receptor beta chains from one sample in a study of CD8+CD57+ T cells in acquired aplastic anemia. Using its own MiXCR run on the reads, TCRdb lists one record per CDR3 protein. The repertoire holds 120,000 or so distinct CDR3 sequences, with approximately 41% as singletons. The material sequenced was sorted CD4+, CD8+, or CD8+CD57+ T cells (not recorded which) from PBMCs. Receptor source: a human donor with aplastic anemia. CDR3s include the opening cysteine and the closing phenylalanine or tryptophan. D genes are given only for firm matches. Size is stated for part of the rows, as once, few or many counts, or as a class when the clone is expanded.

j_call: TRBJ1-4
clone_size: many
v_call: TRBV19
d_call: -
cdr3_aa: CASKGGEKLFF
cdr3_nt: TGTGCCAGTAAGGGTGGTGAAAAACTGTTTTTT

j_call: TRBJ2-7
clone_size: -
v_call: TRBV20-1
d_call: TRBD2
cdr3_aa: CSARGGTSAYEQYF
cdr3_nt: TGCAGTGCTAGGGGGGGGACTAGCGCCTACGAGCAGTACTTC

j_call: TRBJ2-1
clone_size: -
v_call: TRBV5-1
d_call: TRBD1
cdr3_aa: CASSLFSGTGAYNEQFF
cdr3_nt: TGCGCCAGCAGCTTGTTTTCCGGGACAGGGGCTTACAATGAGCAGTTCTTC

j_call: TRBJ1-6
clone_size: many
v_call: TRBV4-2
d_call: TRBD1
cdr3_aa: CASSQDQGDSPLHF
cdr3_nt: TGTGCCAGCAGCCAAGATCAGGGGGATTCACCCCTCCACTTT

j_call: TRBJ1-3
clone_size: -
v_call: TRBV27
d_call: -
cdr3_aa: CASRFTGSAGNTIYF
cdr3_nt: TGTGCCAGCAGGTTTACAGGGTCGGCTGGAAACACCATATATTTT

j_call: TRBJ1-6
clone_size: -
v_call: TRBV2
d_call: -
cdr3_aa: CASRVDRMNSPLHF
cdr3_nt: TGTGCCAGCAGGGTCGACAGGATGAATTCACCCCTCCACTTT

j_call: TRBJ1-2
clone_size: -
v_call: TRBV7-9
d_call: -
cdr3_aa: CASSLAKAGEGYTF
cdr3_nt: TGTGCCAGCAGCTTAGCTAAGGCAGGAGAAGGCTACACCTTC

j_call: TRBJ2-7
clone_size: many
v_call: TRBV28
d_call: -
cdr3_aa: CASSPRFLYEQYF
cdr3_nt: TGTGCCAGCAGTCCCCGGTTTCTCTACGAGCAGTACTTC

j_call: TRBJ2-3
clone_size: few
v_call: TRBV4-2
d_call: TRBD2
cdr3_aa: CASTAAGGGRVDTQYF
cdr3_nt: TGTGCCAGCACCGCCGCTGGCGGGGGGCGAGTAGATACGCAGTATTTT

j_call: TRBJ2-2
clone_size: few
v_call: TRBV5-8
d_call: TRBD2
cdr3_aa: CASSRLIGGAGELFF
cdr3_nt: TGTGCCAGCAGCCGACTAATCGGGGGGGCCGGGGAGCTGTTTTTT

j_call: TRBJ2-4
clone_size: many
v_call: TRBV5-1
d_call: TRBD1
cdr3_aa: CASSYGDREKNIQYF
cdr3_nt: TGCGCCAGCAGCTATGGGGACAGGGAAAAAAACATTCAGTACTTC

j_call: TRBJ1-1
clone_size: many
v_call: TRBV19
d_call: -
cdr3_aa: CASSISPAINTEAFF
cdr3_nt: TGTGCCAGTAGTATTTCCCCAGCAATCAACACTGAAGCTTTCTTT

j_call: TRBJ2-7
clone_size: many
v_call: TRBV7-9
d_call: -
cdr3_aa: CASSSDNTPYEQYF
cdr3_nt: TGTGCCAGCAGTTCAGACAATACTCCGTACGAGCAGTACTTC

j_call: TRBJ1-6
clone_size: once
v_call: TRBV25-1
d_call: -
cdr3_aa: CASGPGNRDGYNSPLHF
cdr3_nt: TGTGCCAGCGGTCCGGGGAACAGGGACGGGTATAATTCACCCCTCCACTTT

j_call: TRBJ2-3
clone_size: -
v_call: TRBV5-8
d_call: -
cdr3_aa: CASRPDSATDTQYF
cdr3_nt: TGTGCCAGCCGTCCGGACTCAGCCACAGATACGCAGTATTTT

j_call: TRBJ1-2
clone_size: -
v_call: TRBV19
d_call: TRBD1
cdr3_aa: CASSQGVNYGYTF
cdr3_nt: TGTGCCAGTAGCCAGGGGGTGAACTATGGCTACACCTTC

j_call: TRBJ2-5
clone_size: few
v_call: TRBV5-1
d_call: TRBD2
cdr3_aa: CASSLVSGGPQETQYF
cdr3_nt: TGCGCCAGCAGCTTGGTTAGCGGGGGGCCCCAAGAGACCCAGTACTTC

j_call: TRBJ1-1
clone_size: few
v_call: TRBV5-4
d_call: -
cdr3_aa: CAVGGENTEAFF
cdr3_nt: TGTGCCGTAGGGGGTGAGAACACTGAAGCTTTCTTT

j_call: TRBJ1-4
clone_size: -
v_call: TRBV20-1
d_call: -
cdr3_aa: CSGRKNEKLFF
cdr3_nt: TGCAGTGGCAGAAAAAATGAAAAACTGTTTTTT

j_call: TRBJ1-5
clone_size: many
v_call: TRBV6-6
d_call: -
cdr3_aa: CASSYRPLNNQPQHF
cdr3_nt: TGTGCCAGCAGTTACCGGCCCCTCAACAATCAGCCCCAGCATTTT

j_call: TRBJ1-2
clone_size: once
v_call: TRBV19
d_call: -
cdr3_aa: CASSTTGQTNYGYTF
cdr3_nt: TGTGCCAGTAGTACAACCGGACAGACCAACTATGGCTACACCTTC

j_call: TRBJ1-2
clone_size: -
v_call: TRBV5-1
d_call: -
cdr3_aa: CASSLGGGGQRGYTF
cdr3_nt: TGCGCCAGCAGCTTAGGCGGGGGGGGGCAAAGAGGCTACACCTTC

j_call: TRBJ2-1
clone_size: -
v_call: TRBV19
d_call: -
cdr3_aa: CASSQGGGANEQFF
cdr3_nt: TGTGCCAGTAGCCAGGGAGGAGGGGCTAATGAGCAGTTCTTC

j_call: TRBJ2-2
clone_size: few
v_call: TRBV13
d_call: -
cdr3_aa: CASSLKLSNTGELFF
cdr3_nt: TGTGCCAGCAGCTTGAAACTGTCGAACACCGGGGAGCTGTTTTTT

j_call: TRBJ1-4
clone_size: -
v_call: TRBV20-1
d_call: -
cdr3_aa: CSARVLSGFEKLFF
cdr3_nt: TGCAGTGCTAGAGTTTTGAGTGGCTTCGAAAAACTGTTTTTT

j_call: TRBJ2-2
clone_size: many
v_call: TRBV7-3
d_call: -
cdr3_aa: CASSPGSVTGELFF
cdr3_nt: TGTGCCAGCAGTCCGGGTTCCGTAACGGGGGAGCTGTTTTTT

j_call: TRBJ1-4
clone_size: many
v_call: TRBV9
d_call: -
cdr3_aa: CASSVVSGNEKLFF
cdr3_nt: TGTGCCAGCAGCGTAGTAAGTGGTAATGAAAAACTGTTTTTT

j_call: TRBJ2-7
clone_size: once
v_call: TRBV25-1
d_call: TRBD2
cdr3_aa: CASSPRLATDEQYF
cdr3_nt: TGTGCCAGCAGTCCCCGACTAGCTACCGACGAGCAGTACTTC

j_call: TRBJ2-5
clone_size: once
v_call: TRBV19
d_call: TRBD2
cdr3_aa: CASSISGTSGAETQYF
cdr3_nt: TGTGCCAGTAGTATTTCGGGGACTAGCGGGGCCGAGACCCAGTACTTC